This T cell receptor beta chain emerged from a study of blood T cell repertoires in COVID-19. Across the study: Researchers got acute and convalescent COVID-19 samples from the United States, Italy and Spain. Sources were T cells, B-cell-depleted T cells, or PBMCs; the material itself was cDNA or gDNA.

V was cut by 4 bases and J by 1 base, with 8 bases left in between. In germline, CDR1 is SGHDT, CDR2 YYEEEE. This CDR3 is 14 amino acids long. Per the original methods: The authors estimated nucleated cell counts from reference gene primer amplification. The table came from immunoSEQ multiplex PCR; TCRdb's copy has only in-frame clones and leaves some out. V and J calls and clone size are those listed in that table; D and trimming were worked out from the DNA. The profile shows over 65,000 clones, around 80% of them singletons. This clone has only one observation. The J gene is TRBJ2-2, the V gene TRBV5-6; D not resolved. The receptor's source is a human donor in a cohort sampled during active COVID-19. The sample was peripheral blood. As DNA, the CDR3 is TGTGCCAGCAGCGTCATTTTGAACACCGGGGAGCTGTTTTTT. Protein product: CASSVILNTGELFF. The whole variable domain, remainder taken from reference TRBV5-6 and TRBJ2-2, is DAGVTQSPTHLIKTRGQQVTLRCSPKSGHDTVSWYQQALGQGPQFIFQYYEEEERQRGNFPDRFSGHQFPNYSSELNVNALLLGDSALYLCASSVILNTGELFFGEGSRLTVL.